The TCR beta chain under discussion was sequenced for a study of chemoradiotherapy in HPV16-positive cancers. At the level of the study: A couple of HPV16-positive patients' cells yielded candidate HPV-specific clones and common motifs.

On this clone itself: No antigen is known for it.

Findings and limits, study-wide: During treatment, candidate HPV-specific clones and E7-related motifs expanded in tumor. Functional assays defining HPV-specific T cells used only two HPV16-positive patients.

Samples were taken several times over chemoradiotherapy. Produced via immunoSEQ multiplex PCR; TCRdb's table is partial and in-frame only. Of roughly 9,000 clones detected, around 82% appear once; the ten largest clones hold 9% to 10%. Sampling was conducted from a patient who underwent chemoradiotherapy. The source of this sequence is a human donor with HPV-associated anogenital cancer.

CDR3 in amino acids: CASRTGNEYTIYF. CDR3 in DNA: TGTGCCAGCAGGACAGGGAATGAGTACACCATATATTTT. This chain uses TRBV7-9 with TRBJ1-3; 7 bases fit TRBD1. The V gene end was trimmed by 6 bases and the J gene end by 8 bases; junction bases not matched to a gene: 7. The CDR3 has 13 amino acids. The germline V gene encodes CDR1 SEHNR and CDR2 FQNEAQ (reference sequence).